This is a list of T cell receptor beta chains from one sample in a study of breast tumors, draining lymph nodes, adjacent tissues. TCRdb redid the calling of the multiplex PCR reads with MiXCR, one entry per CDR3 protein. This table holds about 180,000 distinct CDR3 sequences, around 33% found once. Sequencing used axillary lymph node tissue. The origin of the receptors is a female donor with breast cancer. Some clones in this sample may be carry-over from other donors' samples. CDR3s include the opening cysteine and the closing phenylalanine or tryptophan. A D gene is named only where the DNA matches it firmly. Expanded clones get a size class; other rows say once, few or many, or leave the size out.

J gene: TRBJ2-3; V gene: TRBV19; clone size: once; D gene: TRBD2; CDR3 protein: CASSPGGRDPDTQYF; CDR3 DNA: TGTGCCAGTAGTCCCGGTGGGAGGGACCCAGATACGCAGTATTTT
J gene: TRBJ1-2; V gene: TRBV19; clone size: many; D gene: .; CDR3 protein: CASSMVNYGYTF; CDR3 DNA: TGTGCCAGTAGTATGGTAAACTATGGCTACACCTTC
J gene: TRBJ2-3; V gene: TRBV7-9; clone size: many; D gene: .; CDR3 protein: CASSSRGATDTQYF; CDR3 DNA: TGTGCCAGCAGCTCGCGGGGCGCGACAGATACGCAGTATTTT
J gene: TRBJ2-1; V gene: TRBV20-1; clone size: many; D gene: .; CDR3 protein: CSARERGGRYNEQFF; CDR3 DNA: TGCAGTGCTAGAGAGAGGGGGGGGCGATACAATGAGCAGTTCTTC
J gene: TRBJ2-3; V gene: TRBV5-1; clone size: many; D gene: TRBD2; CDR3 protein: CASSLVPTSPDTQYF; CDR3 DNA: TGCGCCAGCAGCTTGGTTCCGACTAGCCCAGATACGCAGTATTTT
J gene: TRBJ2-3; V gene: TRBV5-1; clone size: many; D gene: .; CDR3 protein: CASSLAQGRDTQYF; CDR3 DNA: TGCGCCAGCAGCTTGGCGCAGGGGCGAGATACGCAGTATTTT
J gene: TRBJ1-6; V gene: TRBV11-2; clone size: .; D gene: TRBD1; CDR3 protein: CASSILGDSPNSPLHF; CDR3 DNA: TGTGCCAGCAGCATCCTCGGGGACAGCCCCAATTCACCCCTCCACTTT
J gene: TRBJ2-3; V gene: TRBV15; clone size: .; D gene: TRBD2; CDR3 protein: CATSRELAGDTQYF; CDR3 DNA: TGTGCCACCAGCAGAGAACTAGCGGGCGATACGCAGTATTTT
J gene: TRBJ1-5; V gene: TRBV6-5; clone size: many; D gene: .; CDR3 protein: CASSQGSNQPQHF; CDR3 DNA: TGTGCCAGCAGCCAGGGGTCCAATCAGCCCCAGCATTTT
J gene: TRBJ1-2; V gene: TRBV27; clone size: few; D gene: .; CDR3 protein: CASSPNSDDGGYTF; CDR3 DNA: TGTGCCAGCAGCCCCAATTCGGATGACGGAGGCTACACCTTC
J gene: TRBJ2-6; V gene: TRBV5-1; clone size: .; D gene: .; CDR3 protein: CASSEVPRAGPASGANVLIF; CDR3 DNA: TGCGCCAGCAGCGAGGTCCCCCGAGCGGGCCCAGCCTCTGGGGCCAACGTCCTGATTTTC
J gene: TRBJ2-7; V gene: TRBV27; clone size: many; D gene: .; CDR3 protein: CASSLRGRASNEQYF; CDR3 DNA: TGTGCCAGCAGTCTGAGGGGGAGGGCCAGCAACGAGCAGTACTTC
J gene: TRBJ2-5; V gene: TRBV6-6; clone size: .; D gene: TRBD2; CDR3 protein: CASSEGTSGPYGETQYF; CDR3 DNA: TGTGCCAGCAGCGAAGGGACTAGCGGGCCCTACGGGGAGACCCAGTACTTC
J gene: TRBJ2-7; V gene: TRBV5-1; clone size: many; D gene: .; CDR3 protein: CASSLSGGSNEQYF; CDR3 DNA: TGCGCCAGCAGCTTGTCCGGGGGCTCCAACGAGCAGTACTTC
J gene: TRBJ2-1; V gene: TRBV29-1; clone size: .; D gene: TRBD2; CDR3 protein: CSVSPPTSGRPFSYNEQFF; CDR3 DNA: TGCAGCGTTTCACCCCCGACTAGCGGGAGGCCCTTCTCCTACAATGAGCAGTTCTTC
J gene: TRBJ1-1; V gene: TRBV5-5; clone size: .; D gene: .; CDR3 protein: CASSLVQGKEAFF; CDR3 DNA: TGTGCCAGCAGCTTGGTGCAGGGTAAAGAAGCTTTCTTT
J gene: TRBJ1-1; V gene: TRBV2; clone size: few; D gene: TRBD1; CDR3 protein: CASSPRGTGVVEAFF; CDR3 DNA: TGTGCCAGCAGCCCCAGAGGGACAGGGGTTGTCGAAGCTTTCTTT
J gene: TRBJ2-5; V gene: TRBV10-2; clone size: many; D gene: .; CDR3 protein: CATRERVNQETQYF; CDR3 DNA: TGCGCCACCCGGGAAAGGGTCAACCAAGAGACCCAGTACTTC
J gene: TRBJ2-7; V gene: TRBV9; clone size: .; D gene: .; CDR3 protein: CAGSVRPARGKPLEQYF; CDR3 DNA: TGTGCCGGCAGCGTCCGCCCCGCCAGGGGTAAACCCCTCGAGCAGTACTTC
J gene: TRBJ2-7; V gene: TRBV7-2; clone size: many; D gene: TRBD1; CDR3 protein: CASSLTGAGLTYEQYF; CDR3 DNA: TGTGCCAGCAGCTTAACAGGGGCAGGCCTTACCTACGAGCAGTACTTC
J gene: TRBJ1-6; V gene: TRBV11-2; clone size: many; D gene: .; CDR3 protein: CASSGGFPNSPLHF; CDR3 DNA: TGTGCCAGCAGCGGCGGGTTTCCGAATTCACCCCTCCACTTT
J gene: TRBJ1-4; V gene: TRBV7-6; clone size: many; D gene: .; CDR3 protein: CASSLATNEKLFF; CDR3 DNA: TGTGCCAGCAGCTTAGCAACTAATGAAAAACTGTTTTTT
J gene: TRBJ2-2; V gene: TRBV11-2; clone size: many; D gene: .; CDR3 protein: CASSLRAYTGELFF; CDR3 DNA: TGTGCCAGCAGCTTAAGGGCATACACCGGGGAGCTGTTTTTT
J gene: TRBJ2-3; V gene: TRBV7-3; clone size: many; D gene: TRBD2; CDR3 protein: CASSRSSGSTDTQYF; CDR3 DNA: TGTGCCAGCAGCCGATCTAGCGGGAGCACAGATACGCAGTATTTT
J gene: TRBJ2-7; V gene: TRBV20-1; clone size: many; D gene: TRBD2; CDR3 protein: CSARGLAAYEQYF; CDR3 DNA: TGCAGTGCTAGAGGCCTAGCGGCATACGAGCAGTACTTC
J gene: TRBJ2-6; V gene: TRBV6-4; clone size: many; D gene: .; CDR3 protein: CASSESGANVLTF; CDR3 DNA: TGTGCCAGCAGCGAGTCTGGGGCCAACGTCCTGACTTTC
J gene: TRBJ2-3; V gene: TRBV4-1; clone size: .; D gene: TRBD2; CDR3 protein: CASSQAPGLAGADTQYF; CDR3 DNA: TGCGCCAGCAGCCAAGCCCCCGGACTAGCGGGCGCAGATACGCAGTATTTT
J gene: TRBJ2-7; V gene: TRBV12-3/TRBV12-4; clone size: many; D gene: TRBD1; CDR3 protein: CASSARDRGTYEQYF; CDR3 DNA: TGTGCCAGCAGCGCCCGGGACAGGGGGACCTACGAGCAGTACTTC
J gene: TRBJ2-7; V gene: TRBV20-1; clone size: many; D gene: .; CDR3 protein: CSTYFAGVGEQYF; CDR3 DNA: TGCAGTACGTACTTCGCAGGGGTTGGCGAGCAGTACTTC
J gene: TRBJ2-1; V gene: TRBV6-6; clone size: .; D gene: TRBD2; CDR3 protein: CASSLFFGGSPYNEQFF; CDR3 DNA: TGTGCCAGCAGTCTCTTCTTCGGCGGGAGTCCCTACAATGAGCAGTTCTTC
J gene: TRBJ1-2; V gene: TRBV29-1; clone size: many; D gene: .; CDR3 protein: CSVGFGSWEGYTF; CDR3 DNA: TGCAGCGTTGGATTTGGGAGTTGGGAAGGCTACACCTTC
J gene: TRBJ2-5; V gene: TRBV11-2; clone size: many; D gene: .; CDR3 protein: CASNFGTGWETQYF; CDR3 DNA: TGTGCCAGCAACTTCGGGACCGGGTGGGAGACCCAGTACTTC
J gene: TRBJ1-5; V gene: TRBV20-1; clone size: .; D gene: .; CDR3 protein: CSARDNRGMTLPQHF; CDR3 DNA: TGCAGTGCTAGAGATAATAGGGGCATGACACTGCCCCAGCATTTT
J gene: TRBJ2-1; V gene: TRBV7-6; clone size: .; D gene: .; CDR3 protein: CASSLVSGRNEQFF; CDR3 DNA: TGTGCCAGCAGCTTAGTCTCCGGGCGCAATGAGCAGTTCTTC
J gene: TRBJ2-3; V gene: TRBV2; clone size: many; D gene: TRBD2; CDR3 protein: CASRSGLAGLTDTQYF; CDR3 DNA: TGTGCCAGCAGGTCCGGACTAGCGGGGCTCACAGATACGCAGTATTTT
J gene: TRBJ2-5; V gene: TRBV20-1; clone size: .; D gene: TRBD2; CDR3 protein: CSANLLAGGYQETQYF; CDR3 DNA: TGCAGTGCTAACCTACTAGCGGGGGGGTACCAAGAGACCCAGTACTTC
J gene: TRBJ1-4; V gene: TRBV18; clone size: many; D gene: .; CDR3 protein: CASSPSNEKLFF; CDR3 DNA: TGTGCCAGCTCACCCTCTAATGAAAAACTGTTTTTT
J gene: TRBJ2-3; V gene: TRBV4-2; clone size: many; D gene: .; CDR3 protein: CASSQDAGVSTDTQYF; CDR3 DNA: TGTGCCAGCAGCCAAGACGCCGGGGTGAGCACAGATACGCAGTATTTT
J gene: TRBJ1-5; V gene: TRBV27; clone size: many; D gene: TRBD1; CDR3 protein: CASSATGVTPQHF; CDR3 DNA: TGTGCCAGCAGTGCGACAGGGGTGACGCCCCAGCATTTT
J gene: TRBJ1-2; V gene: TRBV5-1; clone size: .; D gene: .; CDR3 protein: CASGLDASGGGYTF; CDR3 DNA: TGCGCCAGCGGCCTTGACGCCTCCGGGGGTGGCTACACCTTC
J gene: TRBJ1-6; V gene: TRBV6-5; clone size: .; D gene: .; CDR3 protein: CASSVGIYNSPLHF; CDR3 DNA: TGTGCCAGCAGCGTTGGGATTTATAATTCACCCCTCCACTTT
J gene: TRBJ2-2; V gene: TRBV20-1; clone size: many; D gene: .; CDR3 protein: CSARLATPNTGELFF; CDR3 DNA: TGCAGTGCTAGGTTAGCTACCCCGAACACCGGGGAGCTGTTTTTT
J gene: TRBJ2-7; V gene: TRBV20-1; clone size: many; D gene: .; CDR3 protein: CSARDGSSYEQYF; CDR3 DNA: TGCAGTGCAAGGGACGGGTCCTCCTACGAGCAGTACTTC
J gene: TRBJ1-2; V gene: TRBV3-1; clone size: many; D gene: TRBD1; CDR3 protein: CASSQDLTGVGVDYGYTF; CDR3 DNA: TGTGCCAGCAGCCAAGATCTTACAGGGGTCGGGGTTGACTATGGCTACACCTTC
J gene: TRBJ2-3; V gene: TRBV5-8; clone size: many; D gene: TRBD2; CDR3 protein: CASSTLADTDTQYF; CDR3 DNA: TGTGCCAGCAGCACGCTAGCGGATACAGATACGCAGTATTTT
J gene: TRBJ1-2; V gene: TRBV5-6; clone size: many; D gene: .; CDR3 protein: CASTEIGGTTYTF; CDR3 DNA: TGTGCCAGCACCGAGATAGGGGGGACTACCTACACCTTC
J gene: TRBJ1-4; V gene: TRBV28; clone size: many; D gene: .; CDR3 protein: CASSLSGSLNEKLFF; CDR3 DNA: TGTGCCAGCAGTTTATCGGGCAGTCTTAATGAAAAACTGTTTTTT